Below are 16 T cell receptor beta chains sequenced from a single sample in a study of control samples from healthy donors and cancer patients. Using immunoSEQ multiplex PCR, the repertoire was profiled, and TCRdb retains in-frame clones only, with some absent. The sample includes about 160,000 clones, roughly 94% of them seen just once. Sequenced sample: PBMCs. The receptor source for this set is a man between 60 and 75 years old with colorectal cancer.

V is TRBV7-8 and J is TRBJ2-3, with D perhaps TRBD2 (6 bases). The CDR3 runs to 16 residues. V lost 1 base and J 1 base, leaving 12 bases between the germline ends. Germline V lookup: CDR1 SGHVS, CDR2 FQNEAQ. CDR3 residues: CASSLGLVGGTDTQYF. DNA for the CDR3: TGTGCCAGCAGCTTAGGACTAGTGGGGGGCACAGATACGCAGTATTTT.

The chain recombines TRBV5-4 with TRBJ2-7; D not resolved. V was shortened by 1 base and J by 3 bases, with 11 bases between the two germline ends. The CDR3 runs to 14 residues. Germline assignment: CDR1 SGHNT and CDR2 YYREEE (reference sequence). The CDR3: CASSLNPNDYEQYF. The DNA of the CDR3 is TGTGCCAGCAGCTTGAACCCAAACGACTACGAGCAGTACTTC.

The J gene is TRBJ2-7, the V gene TRBV6-1; TRBD2 might be the D (5 bases). V was clipped by 3 bases and J by 6 bases, with 12 bases between them. CDR1 and CDR2 from the germline V gene are MNHNS and SASEGT. The CDR3 consists of 13 residues. In DNA, the CDR3 is TGTGCCAGCAGTGAGAGGGAAGCAGGCGAGCAGTACTTC. Translating it yields CASSEREAGEQYF.

Points on this clone: The sample has other DNA sequences that encode this CDR3 too. The chain has TRBV2 and TRBJ1-6; the match to TRBD1 covers 7 bases. Germline assignment: CDR1 SNHLY and CDR2 FYNNEI. Trimming at V came to 4 bases and at J to 5 bases, leaving 2 bases not matched to a gene. This CDR3 has 14 residues. CDR3 coding DNA: TGTGCCAGCAGTGTAGGACAGGATAATTCACCCCTCCACTTT. Its protein product is CASSVGQDNSPLHF.

The chain joins TRBV10-3 to TRBJ2-3, with 10 bases aligning to TRBD2. This CDR3 contains 19 residues. The V and J ends lost 2 bases and 5 bases, in that order; junction bases with no gene match: 16. CDR1 is ENHRY and CDR2 is SYGVKD in the germline V gene. The chain's CDR3 is CAISEGRVAGGLEGDTQYF. CDR3 nucleotides: TGTGCCATCAGTGAGGGCAGGGTAGCGGGGGGCCTAGAAGGAGATACGCAGTATTTT.

This clone came up once. This chain connects TRBV9 to TRBJ2-7; the D call may be TRBD1 or TRBD2 (5 bases each). The CDR3 extends over 15 amino acids. Deletions cut 0 bases from V and 1 base from J, with 11 bases between. Germline assignment: CDR1 SGDLS and CDR2 YYNGEE. CDR3 in DNA: TGTGCCAGCAGCGTAGAAGGGACCGGGTCCTACGAGCAGTACTTC. Its translation is CASSVEGTGSYEQYF.

Comments on this clone: At the DNA level, this CDR3 is encoded by other sequences in the same sample as well. V is TRBV24-1 and J is TRBJ2-7, with TRBD1 as a possible D gene (5 bases). Germline CDR1 reads KGHDR; CDR2 reads SFDVKD. The CDR3 contains 11 residues. V lost 6 bases, J lost 3 bases, and 5 bases lay in between. CDR3 protein: CATSRGYEQYF. Written as DNA, the CDR3 is TGTGCCACCAGTAGGGGCTACGAGCAGTACTTC.

The genes are TRBV5-1 and TRBJ2-3; D is uncertain. This CDR3 spans 13 amino acids. V was clipped by 3 bases and J by 4 bases, with 9 bases between them. The germline V gene has CDR1 SGHRS and CDR2 YFSETQ. The CDR3 nucleotides are TGCGCCAGCAGCTCGGAGCTCGCAGATACGCAGTATTTT. This sequence encodes CASSSELADTQYF. Full variable domain (missing parts from reference TRBV5-1 and TRBJ2-3): KAGVTQTPRYLIKTRGQQVTLSCSPISGHRSVSWYQQTPGQGLQFLFEYFSETQRNKGNFPGRFSGRQFSNSRSEMNVSTLELGDSALYLCASSSELADTQYFGPGTRLTVL.

The chain has TRBV18 and TRBJ2-2; TRBD2 aligns across 7 bases. CDR1 and CDR2 (germline): KGHSH, LQKENI. The CDR3 has 17 amino acids. J gave up 4 bases and V 2 bases, and 10 bases lay outside the gene matches. The CDR3 coding sequence is TGTGCCAGCTCACCAAGTTCTCAGGGCGGGAGCACCGGGGAGCTGTTTTTT. Translated: CASSPSSQGGSTGELFF.

This chain uses TRBV7-8 with TRBJ2-3; 13 bases match TRBD2. There are 17 residues in the CDR3. Germline CDR1 reads SGHVS; CDR2 reads FQNEAQ. J lost 4 bases, V lost 1 base, and 5 bases had no gene match. DNA of the CDR3: TGTGCCAGCAGCTTAGAACTAGCGGGGGGGCGGGCAGATACGCAGTATTTT. It specifies CASSLELAGGRADTQYF. Supplemented by reference TRBV7-8 and TRBJ2-3, the full variable domain reads GAGVSQSPRYKVAKRGQDVALRCDPISGHVSLFWYQQALGQGPEFLTYFQNEAQLDKSGLPSDRFFAERPEGSVSTLKIQRTQQEDSAVYLCASSLELAGGRADTQYFGPGTRLTVL.

This chain joins TRBV23-1 and TRBJ1-3; unclear D gene. TRBV23-1 is filed as an ORF, its function uncertain. The CDR3 loop spans 16 amino acids. With 3 bases removed from V and 0 bases from J, the gap between germline ends came to 12 bases. CDR3 bases: TGCGCCAGCAGTCAGTCCCGACTTTTCTCTGGAAACACCATATATTTT. Translated, it gives CASSQSRLFSGNTIYF.

This rearrangement joins TRBV7-9 to TRBJ1-2; 9 bases map to TRBD1. With 6 bases clipped from V and 7 bases from J, the junction kept 6 bases outside the gene matches. The germline gives CDR1 SEHNR, CDR2 FQNEAQ (reference sequence). The CDR3 totals 13 residues. DNA for the CDR3: TGTGCCAGCAGTTGGGACAGGGCGGGTGGCTACACCTTC. It encodes CASSWDRAGGYTF.

The chain links TRBV18 to TRBJ1-1; D ambiguous. Germline V gives CDR1 KGHSH, CDR2 LQKENI. Trimming cost V 6 bases and J 1 base, with 15 bases left between them. The CDR3 is 15 residues long. CDR3 nucleotide sequence: TGTGCCAGCTCCGACTGGAGACGGAAGAACACTGAAGCTTTCTTT. Translation: CASSDWRRKNTEAFF.

The chain joins TRBV3-1 (or the pseudogene TRBV3-2) to TRBJ1-3; a weak D match, TRBD1 (5 bases). From germline, CDR1 is LGHDT and CDR2 YNNKEL (reference sequence). Trimming removed 1 base from V and 0 bases from J, with 7 bases in between. The CDR3 totals 15 residues. The CDR3 DNA is TGTGCCAGCAGCCAAGGGGGCCTCTCTGGAAACACCATATATTTT. Protein: CASSQGGLSGNTIYF.

The V and J genes are TRBV7-2 and TRBJ2-3; 7 bases fit TRBD1. The length of the CDR3 is 14 residues. The J segment lost 2 bases and the V segment lost 5 bases, leaving 4 bases of the junction unmatched. CDR1 and CDR2 from the germline V gene are SGHTA and FQGNSA. This CDR3 reads CASSMGQTTDTQYF. The CDR3 DNA sequence: TGTGCCAGCAGCATGGGACAGACCACAGATACGCAGTATTTT.

V is TRBV11-2 and J is TRBJ2-7; no definite D call. Germline V lookup: CDR1 SGHAT, CDR2 FQNNGV. There are 12 residues in the CDR3. Trimming left V 5 bases short and J 4 bases short, with 9 bases between. The CDR3 bases are TGTGCCAGCAGCCCCCAAGCGTACGAGCAGTACTTC. This sequence encodes CASSPQAYEQYF.